This TCR beta chain was recorded in a study of T cell repertoires in cytomegalovirus infection (dated 2019 in TCRdb). With respect to the entire study: The HLA type of each donor mattered for the analysis, because public TCR beta signatures pointed to carriage of CMV infection along with the matching HLA type. Findings and caveats that apply to the study as a whole: Carriers of CMV infection plus the relevant HLA type were discriminated by the cumulative frequency of public TCR beta family members in the study cohort and in an independent 352-donor cohort. In the ex vivo response, HLA-C-restricted CMV-specific TCR beta clonotypes were dominant, and in two of eight donors the single most frequent clonotype came from this HLA-C-restricted group.

Trimming removed 6 bases from V and 1 base from J, leaving 9 bases between the germline ends. The germline V gene (reference sequence) provides CDR1 DFQATT and CDR2 SNEGSKA. The CDR3 runs 12 residues from the cysteine to the phenylalanine. Just CDR3 DNA is preserved here, 36 bases in frame from base 1. These reads were obtained on an Illumina HiSeq 1500. TCRdb's own reprocessing of the public reads used fastp at Q25 and MiXCR and kept productive beta chains. All rows with the same CDR3 protein become a single entry with the most common DNA and genes. For this sample there are tens of thousands of distinct CDR3 sequences; 20% to 25% appear just once. The biggest ten clones account for roughly 20% of the sample. Worth noting for this clonotype: The specificity of this receptor is unknown. Base qualities were left out, and no much larger clone turns up one base away.

This clonotype was sampled from a human donor in good health (CMV status not recorded). Some clones in this sample may be carry-over from other donors' samples. This chain joins TRBV20-1 to TRBJ1-1; a tentative D call is TRBD1 (6 bases match). The sample comprised PBMCs, sequenced either directly or after in vitro stimulation (not recorded which). Here the CDR3 is given as CSARGANTEAFF. Here is the DNA: TGCAGTGCCAGGGGAGCGAACACTGAAGCTTTCTTT.